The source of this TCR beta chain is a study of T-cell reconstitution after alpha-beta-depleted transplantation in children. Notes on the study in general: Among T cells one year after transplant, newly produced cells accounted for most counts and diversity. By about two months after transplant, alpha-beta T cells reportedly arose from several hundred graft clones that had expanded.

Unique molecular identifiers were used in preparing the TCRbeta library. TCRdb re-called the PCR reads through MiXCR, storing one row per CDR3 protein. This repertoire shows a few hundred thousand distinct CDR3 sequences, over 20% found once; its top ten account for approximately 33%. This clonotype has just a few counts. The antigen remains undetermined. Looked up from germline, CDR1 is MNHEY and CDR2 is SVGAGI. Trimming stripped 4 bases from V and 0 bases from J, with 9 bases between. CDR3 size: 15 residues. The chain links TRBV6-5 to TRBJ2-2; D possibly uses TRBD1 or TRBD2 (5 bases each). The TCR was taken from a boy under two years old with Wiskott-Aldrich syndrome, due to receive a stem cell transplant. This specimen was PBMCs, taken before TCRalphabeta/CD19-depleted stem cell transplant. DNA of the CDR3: TGTGCCAGCAGTTGGCGAGGGGCGAACACCGGGGAGCTGTTTTTT. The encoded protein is CASSWRGANTGELFF.